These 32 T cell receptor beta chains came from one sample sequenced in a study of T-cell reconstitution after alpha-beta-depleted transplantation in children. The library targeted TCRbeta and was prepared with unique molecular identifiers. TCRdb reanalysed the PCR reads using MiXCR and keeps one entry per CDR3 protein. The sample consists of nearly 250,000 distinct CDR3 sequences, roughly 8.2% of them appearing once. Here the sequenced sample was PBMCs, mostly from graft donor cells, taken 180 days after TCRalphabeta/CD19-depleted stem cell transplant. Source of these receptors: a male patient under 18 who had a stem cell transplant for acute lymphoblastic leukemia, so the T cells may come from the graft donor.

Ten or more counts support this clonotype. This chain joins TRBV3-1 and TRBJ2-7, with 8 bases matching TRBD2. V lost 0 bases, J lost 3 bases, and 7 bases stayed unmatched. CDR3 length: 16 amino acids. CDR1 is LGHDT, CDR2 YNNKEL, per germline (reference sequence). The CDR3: CASSQDAAGARYEQYF. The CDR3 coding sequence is TGTGCCAGCAGCCAAGATGCAGCGGGAGCCCGCTACGAGCAGTACTTC.

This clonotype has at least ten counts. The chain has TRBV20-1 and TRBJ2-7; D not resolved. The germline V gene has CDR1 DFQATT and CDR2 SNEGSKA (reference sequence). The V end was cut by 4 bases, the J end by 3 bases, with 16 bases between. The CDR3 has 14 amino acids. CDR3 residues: CSATGLSSIYEQYF. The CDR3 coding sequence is TGCAGTGCTACGGGCCTATCCTCGATCTACGAGCAGTACTTC.

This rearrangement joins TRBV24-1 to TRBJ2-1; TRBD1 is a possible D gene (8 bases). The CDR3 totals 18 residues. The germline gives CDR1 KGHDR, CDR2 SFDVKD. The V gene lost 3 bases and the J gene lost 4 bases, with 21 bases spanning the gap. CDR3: CATSDLGQGGTLYNEQFF. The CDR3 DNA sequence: TGTGCCACCAGTGATCTTGGACAGGGAGGGACCCTTTACAATGAGCAGTTCTTC.

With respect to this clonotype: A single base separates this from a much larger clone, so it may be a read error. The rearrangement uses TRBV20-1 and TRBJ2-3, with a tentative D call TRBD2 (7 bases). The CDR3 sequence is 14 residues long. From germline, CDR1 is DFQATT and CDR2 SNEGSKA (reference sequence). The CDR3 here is CSARGGLQSDTQYF. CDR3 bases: TGCAGTGCCAGAGGGGGACTACAGTCAGATACGCAGTATTTT.

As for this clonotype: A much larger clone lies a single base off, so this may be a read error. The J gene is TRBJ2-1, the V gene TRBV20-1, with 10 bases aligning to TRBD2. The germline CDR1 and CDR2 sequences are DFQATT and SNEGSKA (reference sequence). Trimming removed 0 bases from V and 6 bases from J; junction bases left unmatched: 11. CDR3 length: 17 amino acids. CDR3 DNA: TGCAGTGCTAGAGATCGGAAGCGGGGGGGTAGCTGCAATGAGCAGTTCTTC. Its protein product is CSARDRKRGGSCNEQFF.

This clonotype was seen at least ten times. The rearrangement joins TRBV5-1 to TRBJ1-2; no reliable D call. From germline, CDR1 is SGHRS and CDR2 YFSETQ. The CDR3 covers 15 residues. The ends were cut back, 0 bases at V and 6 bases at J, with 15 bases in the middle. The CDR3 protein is CASSLGADSLNGYTF. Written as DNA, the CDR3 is TGCGCCAGCAGCTTGGGAGCCGATTCTTTGAATGGCTACACCTTC.

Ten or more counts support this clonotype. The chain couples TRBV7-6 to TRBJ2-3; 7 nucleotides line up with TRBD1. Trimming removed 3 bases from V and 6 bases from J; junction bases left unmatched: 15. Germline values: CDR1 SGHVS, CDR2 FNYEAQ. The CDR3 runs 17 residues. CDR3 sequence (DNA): TGTGCCAGCAGCTTCCATGCGACACAGGGGAGTTTGGATACGCAGTATTTT. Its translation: CASSFHATQGSLDTQYF.

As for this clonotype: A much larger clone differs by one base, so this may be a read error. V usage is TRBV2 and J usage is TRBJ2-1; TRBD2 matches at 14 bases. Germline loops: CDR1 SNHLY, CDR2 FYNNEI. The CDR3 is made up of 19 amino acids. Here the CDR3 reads CTSSHPGTSGRNAYNEQFF. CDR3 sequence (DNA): TGTACCAGCAGTCATCCCGGGACTAGCGGGAGAAACGCCTACAATGAGCAGTTCTTC.

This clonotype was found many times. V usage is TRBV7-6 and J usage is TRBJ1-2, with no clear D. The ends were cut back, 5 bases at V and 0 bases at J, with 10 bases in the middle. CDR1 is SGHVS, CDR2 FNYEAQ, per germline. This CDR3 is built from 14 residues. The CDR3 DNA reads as TGTGCCAGCAGCCCCGTCCCGTCTAACTATGGCTACACCTTC. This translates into CASSPVPSNYGYTF.

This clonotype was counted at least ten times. The CDR3 here is CASSVTPVVNTGELFF. CDR3 DNA: TGTGCCAGCAGCGTCACTCCCGTGGTGAACACCGGGGAGCTGTTTTTT. The chain carries TRBV4-2 and TRBJ2-2, with D hard to call. The CDR3 loop spans 16 amino acids. V shed 5 bases and J shed 1 base, with 14 bases lying between them. CDR1 LGHNA and CDR2 YNFKEQ come from the germline V gene.

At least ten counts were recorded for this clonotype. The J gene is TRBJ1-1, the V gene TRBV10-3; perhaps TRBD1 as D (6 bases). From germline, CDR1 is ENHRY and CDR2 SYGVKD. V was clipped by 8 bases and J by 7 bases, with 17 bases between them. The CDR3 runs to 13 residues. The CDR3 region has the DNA TGTGCCATCGCGGGGGGCGGGGGCCGTGAAGCTTTCTTT. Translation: CAIAGGGGREAFF.

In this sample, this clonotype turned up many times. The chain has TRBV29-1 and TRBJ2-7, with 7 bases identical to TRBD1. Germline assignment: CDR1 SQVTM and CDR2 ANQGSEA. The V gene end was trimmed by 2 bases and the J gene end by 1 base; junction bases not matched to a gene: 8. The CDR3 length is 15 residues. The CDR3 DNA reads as TGCAGCGTTGAAAGTGGGGCAGGGGGATCCTACGAGCAGTACTTC. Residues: CSVESGAGGSYEQYF.

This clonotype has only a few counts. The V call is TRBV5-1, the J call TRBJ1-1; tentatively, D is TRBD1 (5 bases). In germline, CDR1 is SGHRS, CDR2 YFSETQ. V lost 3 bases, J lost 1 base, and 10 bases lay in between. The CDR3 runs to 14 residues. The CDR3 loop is CASSSRQRNTEAFF. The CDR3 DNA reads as TGCGCCAGCAGCTCCCGACAGCGGAACACTGAAGCTTTCTTT.

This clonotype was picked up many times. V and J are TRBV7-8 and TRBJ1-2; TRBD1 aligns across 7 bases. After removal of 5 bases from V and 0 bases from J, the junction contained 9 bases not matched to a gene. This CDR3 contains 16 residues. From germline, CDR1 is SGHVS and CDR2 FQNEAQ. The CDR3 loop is CASSPGQALANYGYTF. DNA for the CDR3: TGTGCCAGCAGCCCAGGACAGGCATTAGCTAACTATGGCTACACCTTC.

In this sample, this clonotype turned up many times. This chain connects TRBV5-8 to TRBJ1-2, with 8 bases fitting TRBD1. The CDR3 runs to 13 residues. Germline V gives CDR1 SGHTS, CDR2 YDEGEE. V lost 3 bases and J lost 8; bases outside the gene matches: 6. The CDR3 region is CASSWQGAGGYTF. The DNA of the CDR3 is TGTGCCAGCAGCTGGCAGGGGGCAGGCGGCTACACCTTC.

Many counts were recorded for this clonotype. The CDR3: CASSPHLRGGVTGELFF. The CDR3 coding sequence is TGTGCCAGCAGTCCCCACCTGAGGGGAGGCGTGACCGGGGAGCTGTTTTTT. J is TRBJ2-2 and V is TRBV12-3 or TRBV12-4; possibly TRBD2 for D (6 bases). The CDR3 length is 17 residues. V dropped 5 bases and J dropped 5 bases, with 21 bases sitting between them.

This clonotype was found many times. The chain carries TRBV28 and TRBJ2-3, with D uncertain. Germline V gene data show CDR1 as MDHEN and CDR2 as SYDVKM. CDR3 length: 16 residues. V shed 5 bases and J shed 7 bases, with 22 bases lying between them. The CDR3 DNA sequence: TGTGCCAGCAGTCGCTACTCCCAACTGACGCCTCATACGCAGTATTTT. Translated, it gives CASSRYSQLTPHTQYF.

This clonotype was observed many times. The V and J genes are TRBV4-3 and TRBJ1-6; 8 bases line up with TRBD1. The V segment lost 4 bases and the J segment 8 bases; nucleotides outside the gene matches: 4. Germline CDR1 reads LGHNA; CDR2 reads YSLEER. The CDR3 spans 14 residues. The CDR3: CASSLGQGHSPLHF. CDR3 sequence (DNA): TGCGCCAGCAGCCTTGGACAGGGACATTCACCCCTCCACTTT.

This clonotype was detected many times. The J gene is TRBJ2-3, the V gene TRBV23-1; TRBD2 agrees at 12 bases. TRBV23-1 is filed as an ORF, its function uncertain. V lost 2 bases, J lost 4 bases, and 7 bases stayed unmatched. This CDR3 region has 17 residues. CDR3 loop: CASSQPPSGGAPDTQYF. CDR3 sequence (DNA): TGCGCCAGCAGTCAACCCCCTAGCGGGGGGGCCCCAGATACGCAGTATTTT.

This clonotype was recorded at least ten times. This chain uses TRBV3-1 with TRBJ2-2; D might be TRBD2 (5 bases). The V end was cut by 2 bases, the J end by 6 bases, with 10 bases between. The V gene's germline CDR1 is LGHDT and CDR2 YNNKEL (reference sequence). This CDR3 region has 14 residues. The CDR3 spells CASSQRDGAGELFF. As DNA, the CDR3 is TGTGCCAGCAGCCAACGGGATGGGGCCGGGGAGCTGTTTTTT.

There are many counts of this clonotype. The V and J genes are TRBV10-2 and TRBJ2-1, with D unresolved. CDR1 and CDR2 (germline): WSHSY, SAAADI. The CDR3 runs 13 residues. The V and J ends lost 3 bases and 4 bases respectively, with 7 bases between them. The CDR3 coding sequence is TGCGCCAGCAGTGAAAGTCCTTACAATGAGCAGTTCTTC. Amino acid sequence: CASSESPYNEQFF.

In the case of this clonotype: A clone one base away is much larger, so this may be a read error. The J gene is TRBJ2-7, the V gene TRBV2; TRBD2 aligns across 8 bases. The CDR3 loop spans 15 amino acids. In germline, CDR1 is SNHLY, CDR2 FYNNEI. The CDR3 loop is CASSARRSGNHEPYF. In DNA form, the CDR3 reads TGTGCCAGCAGTGCCCGGCGTAGCGGGAACCACGAGCCGTACTTC.

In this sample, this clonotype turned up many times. The CDR3 nucleotides are TGTGCCATCACCGGACAGCTCGGAGGTACAGATACGCAGTATTTT. Its translation: CAITGQLGGTDTQYF. V gene TRBV10-3 combines with J gene TRBJ2-3; TRBD1 might be the D (6 bases). The germline V gene has CDR1 ENHRY and CDR2 SYGVKD. The CDR3 consists of 15 residues. V shed 7 bases and J shed 3 bases, with 17 bases lying between them.

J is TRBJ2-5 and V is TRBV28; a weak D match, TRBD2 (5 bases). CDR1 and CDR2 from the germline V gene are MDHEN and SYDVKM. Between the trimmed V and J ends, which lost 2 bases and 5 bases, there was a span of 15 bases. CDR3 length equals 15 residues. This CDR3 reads CASSLDIREMETQYF. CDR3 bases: TGTGCCAGCAGTTTAGATATAAGGGAGATGGAGACCCAGTACTTC. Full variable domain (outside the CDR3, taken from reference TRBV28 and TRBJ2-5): DVKVTQSSRYLVKRTGEKVFLECVQDMDHENMFWYRQDPGLGLRLIYFSYDVKMKEKGDIPEGYSVSREKKERFSLILESASTNQTSMYLCASSLDIREMETQYFGPGTRLLVL.

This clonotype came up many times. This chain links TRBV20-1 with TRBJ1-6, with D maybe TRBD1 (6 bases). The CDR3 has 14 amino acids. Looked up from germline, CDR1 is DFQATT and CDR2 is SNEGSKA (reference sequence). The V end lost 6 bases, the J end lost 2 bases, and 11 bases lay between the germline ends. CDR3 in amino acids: CSAQQGAYNSPLHF. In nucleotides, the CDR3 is TGCAGTGCACAACAGGGAGCCTATAATTCACCCCTCCACTTT.

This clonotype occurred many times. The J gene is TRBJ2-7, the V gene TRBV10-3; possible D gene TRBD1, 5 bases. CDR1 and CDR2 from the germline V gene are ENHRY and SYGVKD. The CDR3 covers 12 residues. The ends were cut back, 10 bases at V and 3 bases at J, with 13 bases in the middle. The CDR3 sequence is CATMGGHYEQYF. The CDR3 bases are TGTGCCACGATGGGCGGACACTACGAGCAGTACTTC.

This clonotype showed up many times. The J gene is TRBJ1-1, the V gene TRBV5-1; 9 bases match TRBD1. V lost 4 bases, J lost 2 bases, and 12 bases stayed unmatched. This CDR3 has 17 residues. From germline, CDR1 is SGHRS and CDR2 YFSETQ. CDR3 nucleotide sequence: TGCGCCAGCAGCCCTGGACAGGGGATTTGGGGTAACACTGAAGCTTTCTTT. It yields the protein CASSPGQGIWGNTEAFF.

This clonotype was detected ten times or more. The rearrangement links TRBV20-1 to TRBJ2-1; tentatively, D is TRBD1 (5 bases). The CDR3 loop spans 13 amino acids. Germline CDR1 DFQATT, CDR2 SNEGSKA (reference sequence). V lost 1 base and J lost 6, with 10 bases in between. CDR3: CSARGYRPNEQFF. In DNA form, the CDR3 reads TGCAGTGCTAGAGGATACAGGCCCAATGAGCAGTTCTTC.

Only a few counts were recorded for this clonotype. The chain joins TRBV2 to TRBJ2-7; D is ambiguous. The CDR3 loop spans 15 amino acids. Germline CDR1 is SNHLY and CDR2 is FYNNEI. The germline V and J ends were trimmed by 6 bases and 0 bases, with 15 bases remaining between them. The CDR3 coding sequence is TGTGCCAGCAGATTTATATCGGGCCTCTCCTACGAGCAGTACTTC. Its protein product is CASRFISGLSYEQYF.

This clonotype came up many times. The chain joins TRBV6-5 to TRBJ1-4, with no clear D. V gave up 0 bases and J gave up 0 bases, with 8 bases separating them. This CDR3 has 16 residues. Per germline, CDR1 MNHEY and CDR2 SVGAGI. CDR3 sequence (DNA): TGTGCCAGCAGTTACTCGAGAGGGTCAACTAATGAAAAACTGTTTTTT. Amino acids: CASSYSRGSTNEKLFF.

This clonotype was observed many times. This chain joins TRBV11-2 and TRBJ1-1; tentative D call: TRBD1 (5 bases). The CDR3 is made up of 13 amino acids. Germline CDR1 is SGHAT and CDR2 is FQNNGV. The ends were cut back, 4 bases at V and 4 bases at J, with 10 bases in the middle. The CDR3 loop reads CASSSRVVTEAFF. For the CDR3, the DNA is TGTGCCAGCAGCTCCAGGGTGGTCACTGAAGCTTTCTTT.

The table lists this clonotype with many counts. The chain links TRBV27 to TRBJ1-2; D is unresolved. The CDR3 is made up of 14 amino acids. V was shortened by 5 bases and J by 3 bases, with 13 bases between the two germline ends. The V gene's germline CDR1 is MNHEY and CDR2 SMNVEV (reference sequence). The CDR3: CASSRLEGHYGYTF. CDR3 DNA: TGTGCCAGCAGTCGTTTGGAGGGCCACTATGGCTACACCTTC.